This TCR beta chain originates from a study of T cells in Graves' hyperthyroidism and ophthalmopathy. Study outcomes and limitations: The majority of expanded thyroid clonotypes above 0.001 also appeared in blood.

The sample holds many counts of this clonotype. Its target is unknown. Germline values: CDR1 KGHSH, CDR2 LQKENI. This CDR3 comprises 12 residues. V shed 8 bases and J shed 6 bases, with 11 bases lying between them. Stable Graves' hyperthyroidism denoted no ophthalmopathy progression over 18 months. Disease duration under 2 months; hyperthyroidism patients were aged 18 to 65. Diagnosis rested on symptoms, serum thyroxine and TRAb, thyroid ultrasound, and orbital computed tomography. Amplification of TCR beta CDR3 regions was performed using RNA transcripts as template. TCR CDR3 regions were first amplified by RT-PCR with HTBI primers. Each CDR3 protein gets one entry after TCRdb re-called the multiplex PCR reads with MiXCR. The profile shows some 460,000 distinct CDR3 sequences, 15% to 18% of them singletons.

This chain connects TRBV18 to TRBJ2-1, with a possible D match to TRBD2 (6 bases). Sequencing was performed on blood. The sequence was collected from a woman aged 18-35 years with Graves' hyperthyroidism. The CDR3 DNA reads TGTGCCAGCAGCCCGACTAGCAATGAGCAGTTCTTC. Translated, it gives CASSPTSNEQFF.